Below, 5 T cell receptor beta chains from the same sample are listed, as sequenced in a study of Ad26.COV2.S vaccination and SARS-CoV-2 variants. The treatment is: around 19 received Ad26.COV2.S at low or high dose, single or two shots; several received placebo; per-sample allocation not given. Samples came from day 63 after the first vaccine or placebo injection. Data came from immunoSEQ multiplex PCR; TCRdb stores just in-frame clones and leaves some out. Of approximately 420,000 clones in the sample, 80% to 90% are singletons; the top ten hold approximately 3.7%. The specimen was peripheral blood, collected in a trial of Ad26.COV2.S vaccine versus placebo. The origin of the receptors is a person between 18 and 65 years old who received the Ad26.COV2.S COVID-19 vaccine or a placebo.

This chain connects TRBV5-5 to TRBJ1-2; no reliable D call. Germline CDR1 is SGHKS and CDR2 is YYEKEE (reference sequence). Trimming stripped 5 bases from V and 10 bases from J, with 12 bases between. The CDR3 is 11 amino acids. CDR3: CASRADEDYTF. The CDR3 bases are TGTGCCAGCAGAGCGGACGAAGACTACACCTTC.

Here the CDR3 DNA reads TGTGCCAGCAGCTCTGGACGGGCTAACTATGGCTACACCTTC. The encoded protein is CASSSGRANYGYTF. This chain connects TRBV7-6 to TRBJ1-2; D is unclear. The CDR3 runs to 14 residues. Germline V gene lookup returns CDR1 SGHVS and CDR2 FNYEAQ. The V end was cut by 4 bases, the J end by 0 bases, with 9 bases between. The entire variable domain, with the rest obtained from reference TRBV7-6 and TRBJ1-2, is as follows: GAGVSQSPRYKVTKRGQDVALRCDPISGHVSLYWYRQALGQGPEFLTYFNYEAQQDKSGLPNDRFSAERPEGSISTLTIQRTEQRDSAMYRCASSSGRANYGYTFGSGTRLTVV.

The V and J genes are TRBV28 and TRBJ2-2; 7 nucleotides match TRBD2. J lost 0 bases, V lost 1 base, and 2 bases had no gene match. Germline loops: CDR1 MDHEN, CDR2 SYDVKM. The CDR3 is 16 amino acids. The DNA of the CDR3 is TGTGCCAGCAGTTTATTGGCGGGGGCGAACACCGGGGAGCTGTTTTTT. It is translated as CASSLLAGANTGELFF.

The CDR3 here is CASRGWASYEQYF. CDR3 bases: TGTGCCAGTAGGGGCTGGGCCTCCTACGAGCAGTACTTC. This chain connects TRBV19 to TRBJ2-7; D remains ambiguous. This CDR3 region has 13 residues. CDR1 LNHDA and CDR2 SQIVND come from the germline V gene (reference sequence). V dropped 6 bases and J dropped 0 bases, with 9 bases sitting between them.

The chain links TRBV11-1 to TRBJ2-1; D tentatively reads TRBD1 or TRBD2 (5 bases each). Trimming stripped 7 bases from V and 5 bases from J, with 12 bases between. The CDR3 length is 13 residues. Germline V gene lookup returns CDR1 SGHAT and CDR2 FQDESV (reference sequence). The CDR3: CASTRDGNNEQFF. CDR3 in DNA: TGTGCCAGCACCCGGGACGGTAACAATGAGCAGTTCTTC.